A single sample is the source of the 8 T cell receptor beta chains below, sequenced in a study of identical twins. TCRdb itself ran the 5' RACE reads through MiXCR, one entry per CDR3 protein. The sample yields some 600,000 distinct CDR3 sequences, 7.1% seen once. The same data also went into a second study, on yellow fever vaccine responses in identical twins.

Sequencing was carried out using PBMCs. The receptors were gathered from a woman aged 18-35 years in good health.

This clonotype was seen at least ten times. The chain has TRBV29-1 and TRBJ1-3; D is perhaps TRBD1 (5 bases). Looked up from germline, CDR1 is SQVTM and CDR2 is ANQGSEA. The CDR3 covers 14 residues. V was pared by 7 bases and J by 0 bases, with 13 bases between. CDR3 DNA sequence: TGCAGCGCCGTTGGGGGGAACTCTGGAAACACCATATATTTT. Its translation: CSAVGGNSGNTIYF.

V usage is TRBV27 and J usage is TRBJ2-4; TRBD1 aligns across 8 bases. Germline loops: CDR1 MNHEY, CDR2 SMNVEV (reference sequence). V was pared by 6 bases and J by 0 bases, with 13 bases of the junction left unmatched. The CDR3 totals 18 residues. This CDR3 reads CASSRAQGAAGAKNIQYF. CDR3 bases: TGTGCCAGCAGCCGCGCCCAGGGGGCAGCGGGAGCCAAAAACATTCAGTACTTC.

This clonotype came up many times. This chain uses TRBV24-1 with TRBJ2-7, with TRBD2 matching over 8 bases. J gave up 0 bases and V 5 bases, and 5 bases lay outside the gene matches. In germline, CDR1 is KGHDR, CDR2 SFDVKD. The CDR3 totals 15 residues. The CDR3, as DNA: TGTGCCACCAGTGCCAATAGCGGGGCCTCCTACGAGCAGTACTTC. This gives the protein CATSANSGASYEQYF.

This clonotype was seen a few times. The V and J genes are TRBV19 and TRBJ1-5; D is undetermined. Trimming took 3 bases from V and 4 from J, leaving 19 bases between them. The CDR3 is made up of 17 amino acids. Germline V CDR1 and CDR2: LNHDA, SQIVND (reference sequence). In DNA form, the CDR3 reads TGTGCCAGTAGTATCGCCTCAAGAGGGTTCGGGAATCAGCCCCAGCATTTT. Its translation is CASSIASRGFGNQPQHF.

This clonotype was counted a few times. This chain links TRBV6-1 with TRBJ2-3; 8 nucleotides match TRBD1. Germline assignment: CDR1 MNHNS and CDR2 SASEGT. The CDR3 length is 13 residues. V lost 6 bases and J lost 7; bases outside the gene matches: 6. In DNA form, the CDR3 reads TGTGCCAGCAGGGGCAGGGGGCCCAATACGCAGTATTTT. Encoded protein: CASRGRGPNTQYF.

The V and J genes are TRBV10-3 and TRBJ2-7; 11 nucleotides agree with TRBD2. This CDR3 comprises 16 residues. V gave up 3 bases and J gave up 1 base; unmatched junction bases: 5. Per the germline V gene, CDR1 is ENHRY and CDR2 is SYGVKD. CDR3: CAISDSSSGRSYEQYF. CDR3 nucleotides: TGTGCCATCAGTGATTCGTCTAGCGGGAGGTCCTACGAGCAGTACTTC.

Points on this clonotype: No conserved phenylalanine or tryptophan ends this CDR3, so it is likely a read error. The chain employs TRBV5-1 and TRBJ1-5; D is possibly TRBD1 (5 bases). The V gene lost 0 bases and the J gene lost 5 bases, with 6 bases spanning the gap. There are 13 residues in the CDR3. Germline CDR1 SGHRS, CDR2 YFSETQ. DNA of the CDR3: TGCGCCAGCAGCTTGGGAGGGGATCAGCCCCAGCATTAT. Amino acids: CASSLGGDQPQHY.

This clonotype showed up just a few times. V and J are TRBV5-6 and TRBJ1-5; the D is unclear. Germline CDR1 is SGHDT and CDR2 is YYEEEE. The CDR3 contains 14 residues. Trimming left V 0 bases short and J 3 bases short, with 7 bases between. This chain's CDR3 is CASSLGSDNQPQHF. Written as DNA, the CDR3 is TGTGCCAGCAGCTTGGGCAGCGACAATCAGCCCCAGCATTTT.